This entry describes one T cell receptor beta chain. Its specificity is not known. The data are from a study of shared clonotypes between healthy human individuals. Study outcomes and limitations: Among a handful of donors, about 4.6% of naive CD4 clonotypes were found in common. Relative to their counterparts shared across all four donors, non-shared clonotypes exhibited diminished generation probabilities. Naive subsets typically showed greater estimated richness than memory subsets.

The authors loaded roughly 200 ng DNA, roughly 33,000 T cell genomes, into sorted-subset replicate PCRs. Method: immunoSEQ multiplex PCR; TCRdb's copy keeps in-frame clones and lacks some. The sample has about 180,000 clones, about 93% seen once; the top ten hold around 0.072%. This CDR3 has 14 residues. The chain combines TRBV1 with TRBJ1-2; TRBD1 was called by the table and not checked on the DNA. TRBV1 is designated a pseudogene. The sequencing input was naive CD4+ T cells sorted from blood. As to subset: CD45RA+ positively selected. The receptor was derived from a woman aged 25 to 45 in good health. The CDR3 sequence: CTSSQGQGEKGYTF. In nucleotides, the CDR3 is TGCACCAGCAGCCAAGGACAGGGGGAGAAGGGCTACACCTTC.